This record covers a single TCR beta chain. The CDR3 is 16 amino acids. Germline V lookup: CDR1 GTSNPN, CDR2 SVGIG (reference sequence). V shed 5 bases and J shed 8 bases, with 24 bases lying between them. The data were taken from a study of cytomegalovirus exposure and HLA in healthy donors. Libraries were prepared by immunoSEQ multiplex PCR; TCRdb keeps only in-frame clonotypes and omits some of them. Counted here are roughly 63,000 clones, roughly nine tenths occurring once; the ten biggest clones make up 1% to 1.5%. The chain links TRBV30 to TRBJ1-4; tentatively, D is TRBD1 (6 bases). This TCR came from a woman between 18 and 29 years old in good health and CMV-seronegative. The sample was PBMCs. CDR3 bases: TGTGCCTGGTCAGCAGGGGTAATATTGACGGCGGAAAAACTGTTTTTT. It yields the protein CAWSAGVILTAEKLFF.